This T cell receptor (beta chain) was captured in a study of identical twins. Regarding the study as a whole: Diverse VJ usage suggested most zero-insertion clonotypes were not invariant T cells. Without tracking the same donors, conclusions rested on cross-sectional statistical analysis.

Template switching (which added a universal primer site) was used, and cDNA carried unique molecular identifiers. Using its own MiXCR run on the 5' RACE reads, TCRdb lists one record per CDR3 protein. The sample records roughly 630,000 distinct CDR3 sequences, roughly 7.2% being singletons. The CDR3 has 15 amino acids. Germline CDR1 MRHNA, CDR2 SNTAGT. With V trimmed by 9 bases and J by 7 bases, 14 bases remained unmatched. Healthy Caucasians were all of the donors. This clonotype was picked up a small number of times. Its antigen is not identified. The sample was also linked to a second study, of yellow fever vaccine responses in identical twins.

The receptor's source is a woman between 18 and 29 years old in good health. V is TRBV6-4 and J is TRBJ2-2, with 7 bases identical to TRBD1. The specimen sequenced was PBMCs. The DNA of the CDR3 is TGTGCCAGTCTCATCCGGGACAGCCGTAACGGGGAGCTGTTTTTT. Its translation: CASLIRDSRNGELFF.